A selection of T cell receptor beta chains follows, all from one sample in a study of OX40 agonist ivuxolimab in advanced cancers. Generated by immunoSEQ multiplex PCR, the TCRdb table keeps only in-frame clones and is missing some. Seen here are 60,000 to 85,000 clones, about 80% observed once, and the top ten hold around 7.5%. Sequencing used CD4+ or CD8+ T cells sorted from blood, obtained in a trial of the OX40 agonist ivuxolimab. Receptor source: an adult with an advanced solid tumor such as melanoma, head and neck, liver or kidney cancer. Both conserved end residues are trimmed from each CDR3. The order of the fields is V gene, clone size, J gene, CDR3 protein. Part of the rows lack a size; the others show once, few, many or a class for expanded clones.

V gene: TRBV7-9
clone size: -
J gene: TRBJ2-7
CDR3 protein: ASSPGDSPYEQY

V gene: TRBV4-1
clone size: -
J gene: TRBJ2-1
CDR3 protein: ASSQEVITSGGYNEQF

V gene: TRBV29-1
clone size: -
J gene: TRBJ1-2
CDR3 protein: SVEYGYT

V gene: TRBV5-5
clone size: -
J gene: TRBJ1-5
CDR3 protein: ASSSWDRGSNQPQH

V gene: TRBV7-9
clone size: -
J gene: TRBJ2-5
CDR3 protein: ASSLWVGDQETQY

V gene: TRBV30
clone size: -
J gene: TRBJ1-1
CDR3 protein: AWSATGGRTEAF

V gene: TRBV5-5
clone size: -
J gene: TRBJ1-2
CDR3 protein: ASTSLREGYT

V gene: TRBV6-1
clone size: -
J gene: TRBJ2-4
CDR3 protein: ASTVTLTGDIQY

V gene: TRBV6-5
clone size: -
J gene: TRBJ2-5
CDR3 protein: ASSNSGQETQY

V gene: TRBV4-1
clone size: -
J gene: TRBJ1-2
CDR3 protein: ASSQEEYRGLYGYT

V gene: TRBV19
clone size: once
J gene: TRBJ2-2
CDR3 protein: ASSRRDRATNTGELF

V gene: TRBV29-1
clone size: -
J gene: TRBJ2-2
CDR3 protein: SVGRGGGTGELF

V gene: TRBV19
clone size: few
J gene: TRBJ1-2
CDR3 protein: ASSIRQGASGYT

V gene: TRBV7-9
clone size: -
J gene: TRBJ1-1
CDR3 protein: ASSLAGPNTEAF

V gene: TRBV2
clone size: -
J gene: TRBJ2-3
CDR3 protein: ASSNTQY

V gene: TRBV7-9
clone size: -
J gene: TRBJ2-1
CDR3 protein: ASSTTPAGGHNEQF

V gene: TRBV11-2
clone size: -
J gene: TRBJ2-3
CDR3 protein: ASSLPSGVRPDTQY